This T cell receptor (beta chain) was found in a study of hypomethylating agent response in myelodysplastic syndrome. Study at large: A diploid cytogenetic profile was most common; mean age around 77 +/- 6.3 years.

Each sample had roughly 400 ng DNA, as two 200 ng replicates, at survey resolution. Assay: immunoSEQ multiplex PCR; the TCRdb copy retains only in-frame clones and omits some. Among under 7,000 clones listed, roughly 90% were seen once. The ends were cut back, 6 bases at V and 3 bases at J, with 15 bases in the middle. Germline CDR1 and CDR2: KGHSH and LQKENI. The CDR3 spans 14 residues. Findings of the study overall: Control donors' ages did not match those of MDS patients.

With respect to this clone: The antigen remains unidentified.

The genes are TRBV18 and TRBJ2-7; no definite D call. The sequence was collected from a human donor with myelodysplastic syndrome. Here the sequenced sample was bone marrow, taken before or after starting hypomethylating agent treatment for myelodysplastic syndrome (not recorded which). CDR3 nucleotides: TGTGCCAGCTCCCAAAGCCTTACAAGCTACGAGCAGTACGTC. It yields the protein CASSQSLTSYEQYV.